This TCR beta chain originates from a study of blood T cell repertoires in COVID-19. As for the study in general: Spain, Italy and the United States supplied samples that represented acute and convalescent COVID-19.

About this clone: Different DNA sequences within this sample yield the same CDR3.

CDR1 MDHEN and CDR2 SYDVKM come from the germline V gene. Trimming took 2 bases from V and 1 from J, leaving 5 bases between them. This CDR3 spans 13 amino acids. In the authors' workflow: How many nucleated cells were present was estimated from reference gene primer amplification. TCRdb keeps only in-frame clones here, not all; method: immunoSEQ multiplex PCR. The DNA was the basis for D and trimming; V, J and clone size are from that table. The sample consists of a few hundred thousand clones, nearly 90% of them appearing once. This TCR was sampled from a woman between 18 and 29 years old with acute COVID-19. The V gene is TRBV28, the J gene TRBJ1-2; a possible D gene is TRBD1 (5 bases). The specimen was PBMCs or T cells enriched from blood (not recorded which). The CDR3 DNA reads TGTGCCAGCAGTTTACAGGGTAACTATGGCTACACCTTC. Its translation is CASSLQGNYGYTF.